These 19 T cell receptor beta chains were sequenced from one sample in a study of T cell responses to AZD1222 COVID-19 vaccine. Generated by immunoSEQ multiplex PCR, the TCRdb table keeps only in-frame clones and is missing some. The sample yields 150,000 or so clones, 80% to 95% seen once. The sample in question was peripheral blood, obtained 28 days after the second AZD1222 dose. The receptors here all came from an adult who received the AZD1222 COVID-19 vaccine.

The chain is built from TRBV29-1 and TRBJ1-1; TRBD1 matches 7 bases. The CDR3 totals 11 residues. Germline V gene sequence: CDR1 SQVTM, CDR2 ANQGSEA. Unmatched junction bases numbered 6, after V lost 7 bases and J lost 7 bases. CDR3 loop: CSARGQLEAFF. CDR3 coding DNA: TGCAGCGCTAGGGGACAGCTTGAAGCTTTCTTT.

This clone was picked up one time. The chain recombines TRBV2 with TRBJ1-1, with D maybe TRBD1 (5 bases). Deletions cut 7 bases from V and 2 bases from J, with 14 bases between. The CDR3 contains 14 residues. From germline, CDR1 is SNHLY and CDR2 FYNNEI. The CDR3 DNA sequence: TGTGCCAGCACCGGGGGAGGGGTTAACACTGAAGCTTTCTTT. Amino acids: CASTGGGVNTEAFF.

CDR3 residues: CASIPRGRPTLSNQPQHF. CDR3 in DNA: TGTGCCAGCATCCCCAGGGGGCGACCAACACTTAGCAATCAGCCCCAGCATTTT. This chain uses TRBV28 with TRBJ1-5, with 8 bases aligning to TRBD1. The germline V gene encodes CDR1 MDHEN and CDR2 SYDVKM. The ends lost 7 bases at V and 0 bases at J; junction bases unmatched: 14. The CDR3 consists of 18 residues.

The chain joins TRBV12-2 to TRBJ1-5; no DNA check was done on the table's D call, TRBD1. TRBV12-2 is classified as a pseudogene. CDR3 size: 17 residues. CDR3 nucleotide sequence: TGTGCAAGTCGCTCCAGGGGGCCGGGGGCCCCCAATCAGCCCCAGCATTTT. As protein: CASRSRGPGAPNQPQHF.

This rearrangement joins TRBV6-1 to TRBJ2-6; 8 bases line up with TRBD2. This CDR3 contains 16 residues. J was trimmed by 2 bases and V by 2 bases; bases with no gene match: 2. CDR1 MNHNS and CDR2 SASEGT come from the germline V gene. This CDR3 reads CASSEFGGAGANVLTF. The CDR3 DNA sequence: TGTGCCAGCAGTGAATTCGGGGGGGCTGGGGCCAACGTCCTGACTTTC.

V usage is TRBV29-1 and J usage is TRBJ2-5; weak D call: TRBD2 (5 bases). From germline, CDR1 is SQVTM and CDR2 ANQGSEA. The CDR3 consists of 13 residues. V lost 4 bases, J lost 3 bases, and 12 bases lay in between. The CDR3 spells CSVGGTREETQYF. The CDR3 DNA is TGCAGCGTTGGGGGTACTAGGGAAGAGACCCAGTACTTC.

The chain joins TRBV25-1 to TRBJ1-1; TRBD1 agrees at 7 bases. V lost 4 bases to trimming and J lost 1 base; unmatched junction nucleotides: 9. Germline CDR1 MGHDK, CDR2 SYGVNS. The CDR3 loop spans 16 amino acids. DNA of the CDR3: TGTGCCAGCAGTGGATACGACAGGGTTGGGAACACTGAAGCTTTCTTT. Amino acids: CASSGYDRVGNTEAFF.

This clone was detected many times. This rearrangement joins TRBV29-1 to TRBJ2-5, with 7 bases lining up with TRBD1. CDR3 length equals 13 residues. The junction had 3 bases not matched to a gene; V was cut back by 4 bases and J by 1 base. Germline V gives CDR1 SQVTM, CDR2 ANQGSEA. The CDR3 here is CSVVGTAQETQYF. CDR3 bases: TGCAGCGTTGTCGGGACAGCCCAAGAGACCCAGTACTTC.

The gene calls are TRBV6-5 and TRBJ1-2, with TRBD1 identical over 7 bases. Unmatched junction bases numbered 7, after V lost 8 bases and J lost 1 base. From germline, CDR1 is MNHEY and CDR2 SVGAGI. The CDR3 is 14 residues long. DNA for the CDR3: TGTGCCAGCGAGTCTTGGGACAGTAACTATGGCTACACCTTC. It encodes CASESWDSNYGYTF.

The V call is TRBV28, the J call TRBJ1-2; D call uncertain. The germline CDR1 and CDR2 sequences are MDHEN and SYDVKM. V was cut by 3 bases and J by 1 base, with 6 bases left in between. The CDR3 runs 13 residues. The CDR3 DNA reads TGTGCCAGCAGTTTCCAGGTTAACTATGGCTACACCTTC. Translation gives CASSFQVNYGYTF.

The gene calls are TRBV27 and TRBJ2-2; 7 nucleotides match TRBD1. CDR3 length: 13 residues. Per the germline V gene, CDR1 is MNHEY and CDR2 is SMNVEV (reference sequence). J was trimmed by 4 bases and V by 6 bases; bases with no gene match: 2. The CDR3 loop is CASRRQGTGELFF. DNA of the CDR3: TGTGCCAGCAGGCGACAGGGCACCGGGGAGCTGTTTTTT.

This clone was observed a handful of times. This rearrangement joins TRBV7-2 to TRBJ2-1; D possibly corresponds to TRBD2 (5 bases). V shed 4 bases and J shed 4 bases, with 17 bases lying between them. Germline CDR1 reads SGHTA; CDR2 reads FQGNSA. This CDR3 is 16 amino acids long. Here the CDR3 reads CASSYLPSNSYNEQFF. In DNA, the CDR3 is TGTGCCAGCAGCTACCTCCCTAGCAATTCATACAATGAGCAGTTCTTC.

Only one count was recorded for this clone. This CDR3 reads CAISRSGTVSEQYF. CDR3 DNA: TGTGCCATCAGTCGCTCCGGGACAGTGAGCGAGCAGTACTTC. The chain combines TRBV10-3 with TRBJ2-7, with 7 bases fitting TRBD1. This CDR3 region has 14 residues. V trimming: 5 bases; J trimming: 6 bases; junction bases outside the gene matches: 10. Germline-derived CDR1 and CDR2 are ENHRY and SYGVKD.

This clone was seen only a few times. The CDR3 protein is CASSYGGGRDEQYF. The CDR3, as DNA: TGCGCCAGCAGCTACGGGGGGGGCCGGGACGAGCAGTACTTC. The chain combines TRBV4-1 with TRBJ2-7, with 8 nucleotides matching TRBD2. The CDR3 sequence is 14 residues long. Germline lookup yields CDR1 MGHRA and CDR2 YSYEKL. Germline trimming cut 5 bases from V and 5 bases from J; bases unmatched to any gene: 8.

The V and J genes are TRBV21-1 and TRBJ2-5; the table's TRBD1 call for D was not verified on the DNA. TRBV21-1 counts as a pseudogene. The CDR3 covers 15 residues. The CDR3 sequence is CASRLYRVDLETQYF. CDR3 nucleotide sequence: TGTGCCAGCAGACTGTACAGGGTGGATCTTGAGACCCAGTACTTC.

The chain recombines TRBV24-1 with TRBJ2-3; 7 bases match TRBD2. V was clipped by 3 bases and J by 4 bases; unmatched bases: 9. CDR1 is KGHDR, CDR2 SFDVKD, per germline. This CDR3 has 16 residues. CDR3: CATSDPLRLAADTQYF. The CDR3 bases are TGTGCCACCAGTGATCCACTACGACTAGCAGCAGATACGCAGTATTTT.

This chain uses TRBV11-2 with TRBJ2-5, with D perhaps TRBD1 or TRBD2 (5 bases each). The CDR3 has 12 amino acids. In germline, CDR1 is SGHAT, CDR2 FQNNGV. Trimming stripped 5 bases from V and 10 bases from J, with 14 bases between. The CDR3 spells CASSPIGAGQYF. CDR3 in DNA: TGTGCCAGCAGCCCTATCGGGGCGGGCCAGTACTTC.

The J gene is TRBJ1-4, the V gene TRBV19; D is unclear. The CDR3 is 14 residues long. Trimming pared 6 bases from V and 0 bases from J, leaving 8 bases between. Germline CDR1 is LNHDA and CDR2 is SQIVND (reference sequence). Here the CDR3 reads CASRPYATNEKLFF. CDR3 coding DNA: TGTGCCAGTAGGCCGTATGCAACTAATGAAAAACTGTTTTTT.

The CDR3 DNA reads as TGTGCCAGTAGTATGGGCCTAGCCGGCACCGGGGAGCTGTTTTTT. Protein: CASSMGLAGTGELFF. This sequence joins TRBV19 and TRBJ2-2; TRBD2 might be the D (5 bases). Trimming took off 3 bases at V and 4 bases at J, with 12 bases between the two ends. The germline gives CDR1 LNHDA, CDR2 SQIVND (reference sequence). This CDR3 has 15 amino acids.